A single sample gave rise to the 3 T cell receptor beta chains below, sequenced in a study of blood T cell repertoires in COVID-19. Using immunoSEQ multiplex PCR, the repertoire was profiled, and TCRdb retains in-frame clones only, with some absent. Of about 390,000 clones listed, approximately 87% are singletons. The sequenced material came from PBMCs or T cells enriched from blood (not recorded which). The receptors were sampled from a woman between 45 and 65 years old who had recovered from COVID-19.

This clone came up once. The V and J genes are TRBV7-8 and TRBJ2-1; D not resolved. The CDR3 length is 12 residues. The germline V and J ends were trimmed by 5 bases and 9 bases, with 11 bases remaining between them. Germline V gene data show CDR1 as SGHVS and CDR2 as FQNEAQ. The CDR3 DNA sequence: TGTGCCAGCAGCCTACTGTCGCGTGAGCAGTTCTTC. As protein: CASSLLSREQFF.

A single count supports this clone. The chain carries TRBV5-4 and TRBJ1-1, with 8 bases identical to TRBD1. The CDR3 consists of 14 residues. CDR1 is SGHNT, CDR2 YYREEE, per germline (reference sequence). Germline trimming cut 6 bases from V and 3 bases from J; bases unmatched to any gene: 7. CDR3 DNA: TGTGCCAGCAAATCAACAGGGGGGGACACTGAAGCTTTCTTT. Its protein is CASKSTGGDTEAFF.

This chain joins TRBV2 and TRBJ2-3; weak D call: TRBD2 (6 bases). Germline values: CDR1 SNHLY, CDR2 FYNNEI. Trimming took 11 bases from V and 6 from J, leaving 15 bases between them. CDR3 length equals 12 residues. The CDR3 spells CAGRRGGDTQYF. In DNA, the CDR3 is TGTGCCGGGAGGCGGGGAGGCGATACGCAGTATTTT.